This T cell receptor (beta chain) was identified during a study of PD-1 blockade in classical Hodgkin lymphoma (TCRdb year 2020). In the study overall: Nivolumab dosing was 3 mg/kg intravenously every 2 weeks, continuing until either disease progression or unacceptable toxicity. A peripheral blood immune signature of response to PD-1 blockade in classical Hodgkin lymphoma was defined using TCR beta sequencing and CyTOF.

A note on this clone: The antigen this receptor binds is unknown. Qualities for individual bases were not recorded, and no much larger clone is one base off.

Study-wide conclusions, independent of this receptor: Only a single clinical trial cohort was studied, and what caused the repertoire differences, possibly disease activity or prior therapy, remained undefined. Baseline TCR diversity was reported to be lower in newly diagnosed patients than in healthy donors and to be lower still in relapsed/refractory patients. Baseline diversity similar to that of newly diagnosed patients was observed in trial patients achieving complete response, whereas significantly lower diversity was observed in partial responders and progressors. By C4D1, a significant rise was seen in CD4+ TCR diversity but not in CD8+ TCR diversity (p=0.0027 vs p=0.16), and the rise was most apparent among complete responders (p=0.02). Lower diversity was observed in patients in whom nivolumab was started less than 1 year after ASCT, and these patients were excluded from later analyses so that confounding by immune reconstitution would be avoided.

Genomic DNA was isolated using the Qiagen DNeasy kit from unsorted PBMCs as well as from negatively selected CD4+ and CD8+ fractions. TCR beta CDR3 regions were subjected to amplification by immunoSEQ multiplex PCR with primers that anneal to V and J segments. A synthetic immune receptor repertoire was used to minimize amplification bias, and any residual bias was removed computationally once sequencing was done. Per the authors' processing: Repertoire diversity was quantified as the Shannon entropy index using custom Python scripts. Unsorted, CD4+ and CD8+ repertoires were analyzed separately, except for combined analyses in which CD4+ and CD8+ sequences were merged in silico. A clone counted as expanded when the clone's frequency after treatment rose at least 2-fold relative to C1D1, and clones undetected at baseline were given a pseudocount of 0.5. Singleton clones were defined as clones with 0 or 1 copy at C1D1, and non-singleton clones were defined as clones with 2 or more copies. Clones expanded in unsorted samples were annotated as CD4+, CD8+ or unknown by matching protein sequences in sorted samples from the same patient. Diversity changes from C1D1 to C4D1 were tested in paired samples using Wilcoxon tests. TCRdb's version of the immuneACCESS table is confined to in-frame rearrangements and falls short of the full clone set. An unresolved V gene accounts for under half of the shortfall where checked; the remainder is of unknown origin. The DNA gave D and trimming, while V, J and clone size come from that table. The sample contains tens of thousands of clones, roughly 90% of them found a single time. The ten largest clones capture roughly 9.7% of the sample.

Based on the germline V gene, the CDR1 and CDR2 sequences are SGHAT and FQNNGV. Here V drops 1 base and J drops 7 bases, and the junction holds 6 bases not matched to any gene. The CDR3 has 16 amino acids, counting the end cysteine and phenylalanine. The read is trimmed to its CDR3 DNA, 48 bases read in frame from base 1. The sample's time point, from its label and the paper: cycle 1 day 1 (C1D1), immediately before nivolumab initiation. Every trial patient had relapsed following autologous stem cell transplantation, and prior brentuximab vedotin exposure was what differed among cohorts A, B and C. The trial cohort comprised 60 or so patients with relapsed/refractory classical Hodgkin lymphoma whose best overall responses were complete response, partial response or progressive disease. In the multi-cohort phase II CheckMate 205 trial, trial patients received single-agent nivolumab. An independent review committee assessed best overall response by applying the 2007 International Working Group response criteria. PBMCs from the trial were collected at three points: immediately before nivolumab initiation (C1D1), and during therapy at cycle 2 day 1 and cycle 4 day 1. Peripheral blood was collected in 8 mL Vacutainer Cell Preparation Tubes, from which PBMCs were isolated by centrifugation and then cryopreserved.

The receptor was isolated from a human donor with classical Hodgkin lymphoma. Sequenced material: peripheral blood mononuclear cells (PBMCs), taken at baseline. The receptor chain draws on TRBV11-2 and TRBJ2-1, with 11 bases matching TRBD2. The CDR3 in this case is CASSLVAGGLRNEQFF. The base sequence is TGTGCCAGCAGCTTAGTAGCGGGGGGGCTTCGGAATGAGCAGTTCTTC.